The 2 T cell receptor beta chains below come from one sample, sequenced in a study of Graves' ophthalmopathy and Graves' hyperthyroidism. Investigators amplified TCR beta CDR3 regions from RNA transcripts. RT-PCR in the first round used HTBI primers; a second-round multiplex PCR followed. TCRdb recomputed calls from the multiplex PCR reads with MiXCR, one row per CDR3 protein. The sample lists hundreds of thousands of distinct CDR3 sequences, 22% seen once, with 7.1% in the top ten. Sequenced sample: peripheral blood. The receptor source for this set is a young woman with stable Graves' hyperthyroidism. Some clones in this sample may be carry-over from other donors' samples.

This clonotype appeared a single time. Sequence at one end of the junction differs from germline and may be a read error. The chain links TRBV20-1 to TRBJ1-1; TRBD1 is a possible D gene (5 bases). The CDR3 consists of 18 residues. Germline values: CDR1 DFQATT, CDR2 SNEGSKA (reference sequence). CDR3 sequence: CSAREGARDPFMNTDAFF. The CDR3 nucleotides are TGCAGTGCTAGAGAGGGTGCCCGGGACCCTTTCATGAACACTGATGCTTTCTTT.

There are many counts of this clonotype. This chain connects TRBV7-8 to TRBJ1-5, with 10 nucleotides matching TRBD1. This CDR3 region has 16 residues. The germline V gene has CDR1 SGHVS and CDR2 FQNEAQ. V lost 4 bases to trimming and J lost 2 bases; unmatched junction nucleotides: 5. CDR3 protein: CASSSTGGLGNQPQHF. The CDR3 bases are TGTGCCAGCAGCTCGACAGGGGGCTTAGGCAATCAGCCCCAGCATTTT. Full variable domain (remainder filled in from reference TRBV7-8 and TRBJ1-5): GAGVSQSPRYKVAKRGQDVALRCDPISGHVSLFWYQQALGQGPEFLTYFQNEAQLDKSGLPSDRFFAERPEGSVSTLKIQRTQQEDSAVYLCASSSTGGLGNQPQHFGDGTRLSIL.